The 18 T cell receptor beta chains given below trace back to one sample, sequenced in a study of CD8 T cells in ankylosing spondylitis. TCRdb fed the 5' RACE reads into MiXCR, producing one record per CDR3 protein. This sample has about 330,000 distinct CDR3 sequences, with around 8% found just once. These receptors are not linked to any known antigen. General study results and limits: For ankylosing spondylitis blood, a TCR beta motif of several highly homologous variants appeared characteristic.

Sequencing used blood, either unsorted or a sorted T cell fraction (not recorded which). The receptors shown here come from a male donor with ankylosing spondylitis.

This clonotype occurred a few times. V is TRBV30 and J is TRBJ2-1; 14 bases are shared with TRBD2. Unmatched junction bases numbered 7, after V lost 3 bases and J lost 0 bases. CDR3 size: 18 residues. CDR1 is GTSNPN, CDR2 SVGIG, per germline (reference sequence). CDR3 nucleotides: TGTGCCTGGAGGCGGGGACTAGCGGGAGCTTACTCCTACAATGAGCAGTTCTTC. Translating gives CAWRRGLAGAYSYNEQFF.

This clonotype has a count of ten or more. The rearrangement uses TRBV4-2 and TRBJ2-1; D is unclear. V shed 0 bases and J shed 0 bases, with 9 bases lying between them. CDR1 is LGHNA, CDR2 YNFKEQ, per germline. The CDR3 has 16 residues. The DNA of the CDR3 is TGTGCCAGCAGCCAAGAGTTAGCCAGCTCCTACAATGAGCAGTTCTTC. Translating gives CASSQELASSYNEQFF.

The chain carries TRBV14 and TRBJ2-3, with 11 bases lining up with TRBD2. The length of the CDR3 is 19 residues. Trimming took 4 bases from V and 0 from J; bases not matched to a gene: 12. Germline lookup yields CDR1 SGHDN and CDR2 FVKESK. The CDR3 nucleotides are TGTGCCAGCAGCCGAGCCCCGGGACTAGCGGAAATTAGCACAGATACGCAGTATTTT. Translating it yields CASSRAPGLAEISTDTQYF.

There are many counts of this clonotype. The gene calls are TRBV20-1 and TRBJ2-1, with a tentative D call TRBD2 (6 bases). The CDR3 sequence is 14 residues long. V lost 6 bases to trimming and J lost 5 bases, with 17 bases between them. Germline assignment: CDR1 DFQATT and CDR2 SNEGSKA (reference sequence). The CDR3 loop is CSAPAGPGDNEQFF. The DNA of the CDR3 is TGCAGTGCCCCCGCGGGGCCTGGGGACAATGAGCAGTTCTTC.

Of note for this clonotype: Compared with germline, one end of the junction differs, possibly owing to a read error. The chain has TRBV29-1 and TRBJ2-7; no reliable D call. Germline V gene lookup returns CDR1 SQVTM and CDR2 ANQGSEA. This CDR3 is 11 amino acids long. CDR3 coding DNA: TGCAACGTTGAAGACGACTACGAGCAGTACTTC. It encodes CNVEDDYEQYF.

The sample holds many counts of this clonotype. The chain combines TRBV5-1 with TRBJ1-1; 7 bases fit TRBD1. This CDR3 has 14 residues. Per germline, CDR1 SGHRS and CDR2 YFSETQ. With 1 base clipped from V and 8 bases from J, the junction kept 8 bases outside the gene matches. The CDR3 here is CASSLTGVGKEAFF. CDR3 coding DNA: TGCGCCAGCAGCTTGACAGGGGTGGGGAAGGAAGCTTTCTTT.

This clonotype was observed many times. V gene TRBV9 combines with J gene TRBJ2-6; D gene uncertain. The CDR3 length is 17 residues. The germline CDR1 and CDR2 sequences are SGDLS and YYNGEE. The V end lost 2 bases, the J end lost 0 bases, and 12 bases lay between the germline ends. The DNA for the CDR3 is TGTGCCAGCAGCGTCGCAGCCTTATTCTCTGGGGCCAACGTCCTGACTTTC. Translation gives CASSVAALFSGANVLTF. Looking up the rest from reference TRBV9 and TRBJ2-6 gives the full variable domain: DSGVTQTPKHLITATGQRVTLRCSPRSGDLSVYWYQQSLDQGLQFLIQYYNGEERAKGNILERFSAQQFPDLHSELNLSSLELGDSALYFCASSVAALFSGANVLTFGAGSRLTVL.

Only a few counts were recorded for this clonotype. As DNA, the CDR3 is TGTGCCAGCAAACGAGGGACTAGCGGGGGGGATGAGCAGTTCTTC. Encoded protein: CASKRGTSGGDEQFF. This chain links TRBV27 with TRBJ2-1; 16 positions match TRBD2. CDR3 length: 15 residues. Germline CDR1 MNHEY, CDR2 SMNVEV (reference sequence). V dropped 7 bases and J dropped 8; count of bases not matched to a gene: 5.

The J gene is TRBJ2-7, the V gene TRBV11-2; tentative D call: TRBD1 (5 bases). The CDR3 consists of 15 residues. The germline V gene encodes CDR1 SGHAT and CDR2 FQNNGV. The V end was cut by 5 bases, the J end by 2 bases, with 16 bases between. CDR3 in amino acids: CASSRTGGAAYEQYF. The CDR3 DNA reads TGTGCCAGCAGCCGAACGGGTGGGGCGGCCTACGAGCAGTACTTC.

This clonotype was seen only a few times. This chain uses TRBV12-3 or TRBV12-4 with TRBJ2-7; TRBD1 matches 8 bases. This CDR3 has 15 residues. V was pared by 4 bases and J by 0 bases, with 5 bases of the junction left unmatched. CDR3 nucleotide sequence: TGTGCCAGCAGTTCCCGACAGGGGATCTCCTACGAGCAGTACTTC. Translating it yields CASSSRQGISYEQYF.

The chain recombines TRBV12-3 or TRBV12-4 with TRBJ1-6, with D possibly TRBD1 on 5 matching bases. V dropped 4 bases and J dropped 5 bases, with 12 bases sitting between them. This CDR3 comprises 15 residues. CDR3 in amino acids: CASSWTGTDNSPLHF. For the CDR3, the DNA is TGTGCCAGCAGTTGGACCGGGACGGATAATTCACCCCTCCACTTT.

There are many counts of this clonotype. The V gene is TRBV9, the J gene TRBJ2-6; no firm D call. The CDR3 has 13 amino acids. V shed 0 bases and J shed 6 bases, with 4 bases lying between them. Per germline, CDR1 SGDLS and CDR2 YYNGEE. The CDR3 coding sequence is TGTGCCAGCAGCGTAGGGGAGGCCAACGTCCTGACTTTC. Translated, it gives CASSVGEANVLTF.

The J gene is TRBJ2-1, the V gene TRBV20-1, with 7 bases identical to TRBD2. Germline trimming cut 1 base from V and 2 bases from J; bases unmatched to any gene: 5. The CDR3 is 15 residues long. Germline V lookup: CDR1 DFQATT, CDR2 SNEGSKA (reference sequence). The CDR3 DNA follows: TGCAGTGCTAGAGGGCCCGGGGGGACCTACAATGAGCAGTTCTTC. Translation gives CSARGPGGTYNEQFF.

There are many counts of this clonotype. The rearrangement uses TRBV6-2 or TRBV6-3 and TRBJ2-5; 8 bases agree with TRBD1. The CDR3 sequence is 15 residues long. Germline trimming cut 1 base from V and 5 bases from J; bases unmatched to any gene: 6. Germline values: CDR1 MNHEY, CDR2 SVGEGT. CDR3 region: CASSYWNRDRETQYF. CDR3 coding DNA: TGTGCCAGCAGTTACTGGAACCGGGACAGGGAGACCCAGTACTTC.

The chain couples TRBV19 to TRBJ2-5; no clear D. Trimming removed 4 bases from V and 5 bases from J, with 17 bases in between. Germline assignment: CDR1 LNHDA and CDR2 SQIVND (reference sequence). The CDR3 has 15 residues. CDR3 amino acids: CASSTSEGFAETQYF. The CDR3 DNA reads as TGTGCCAGTAGTACCTCGGAAGGGTTTGCGGAGACCCAGTACTTC.

At least ten counts were recorded for this clonotype. The rearrangement joins TRBV7-9 to TRBJ2-5; D not resolved. Germline CDR1 and CDR2: SEHNR and FQNEAQ (reference sequence). This CDR3 has 14 amino acids. Between the trimmed V and J ends, which lost 2 bases and 1 base, there was a span of 8 bases. The CDR3 bases are TGTGCCAGCAGCTTATTAACTATCCAAGAGACCCAGTACTTC. Its translation is CASSLLTIQETQYF.

This clonotype was seen a handful of times. This chain links TRBV5-1 with TRBJ2-7, with 8 bases aligning to TRBD1. Germline V gene data show CDR1 as SGHRS and CDR2 as YFSETQ. The CDR3 has 14 residues. V shed 3 bases, J shed 2 bases, and the junction held 4 bases outside the gene matches. In DNA, the CDR3 is TGCGCCAGCAGCTCCCAGGGGGCCCCCTACGAGCAGTACTTC. Its translation is CASSSQGAPYEQYF.

In its sample, this clonotype was seen many times. The chain has TRBV24-1 and TRBJ2-1; 13 bases are a match to TRBD2. Germline trimming cut 4 bases from V and 5 bases from J; bases unmatched to any gene: 4. The germline V gene encodes CDR1 KGHDR and CDR2 SFDVKD. The CDR3 spans 16 residues. The DNA of the CDR3 is TGTGCCACCAGTGACGCTGGACTAGCGGGAGACAATGAGCAGTTCTTC. Protein product: CATSDAGLAGDNEQFF.